This T cell receptor (beta chain) was profiled in a study of T cell repertoires in cytomegalovirus infection (dated by TCRdb to the late 2010s). For context, the study as a whole: Recently identified HLA-C-restricted CMV epitopes, whose presentation resists viral immunomodulation, were targeted by peptide stimulations together with well-studied HLA-B-restricted epitopes. Donor HLA type was relevant to the analysis, because carriage of CMV infection together with the matching HLA type was indicated by public TCR beta signatures.

As regards this clonotype: The antigen this receptor binds is unknown. Qualities for individual bases were not recorded, and no much larger clone is one base off.

Broad study findings and their caveats: The ex vivo response was dominated by HLA-C-restricted CMV-specific TCR beta clonotypes, and the single most frequent clonotype in two of eight donors was supplied by these HLA-C-restricted clonotypes. In both this cohort and an independent approximately 400-donor cohort, the cumulative frequency of public TCR beta family members distinguished carriers of CMV infection plus the relevant HLA type.

TCRdb lists the instrument as Illumina HiSeq 1500. TCRdb trimmed the raw reads at Q25, called clones with MiXCR and kept productive beta chains. Under each unique CDR3 protein, matching rows form one entry showing the most common genes and DNA. This sample holds about half a million distinct CDR3 sequences; roughly 43% were observed only once. Approximately 40% of the sample lies in the top ten. The CDR1 and CDR2 encoded by the germline V gene are LGHNT and FRNRAP. There are 17 amino acids in the CDR3, from cysteine to phenylalanine inclusive. Only the CDR3 region is kept as DNA, spanning 51 bases read in frame from base 1. Deletion took 0 bases off V and 0 bases off J, with a span of 14 bases between the germline ends. The treatment or condition label here, explained by the study, means: in vitro stimulation with specific CMV peptide epitopes to enrich CMV-specific T cells.

The rearranged segments are TRBV12-5 and TRBJ1-1, with a weak D call of TRBD1 (5 bases match). The specimen comprised cultured PBMCs, sampled from culture after CMV antigen stimulation. The origin of this receptor is a human donor in good health (CMV status not recorded). Some clones in this sample may be carry-over from other donors' samples. The DNA sequence is TGTGCTAGTGGTTTGGTAAGGGGACCGATTATGAACACTGAAGCTTTCTTT. Translated, this is CASGLVRGPIMNTEAFF.